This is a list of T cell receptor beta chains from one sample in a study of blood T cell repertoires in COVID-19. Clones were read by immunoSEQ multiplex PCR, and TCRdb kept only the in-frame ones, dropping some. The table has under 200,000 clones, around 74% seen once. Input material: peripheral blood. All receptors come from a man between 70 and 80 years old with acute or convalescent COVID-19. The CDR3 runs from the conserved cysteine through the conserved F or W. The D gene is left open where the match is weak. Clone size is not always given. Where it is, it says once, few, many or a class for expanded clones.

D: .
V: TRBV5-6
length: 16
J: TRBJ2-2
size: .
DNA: TGTGCCAGCAGCTTGAGGGTCGGGATTTACACCGGGGAGCTGTTTTTT
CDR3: CASSLRVGIYTGELFF

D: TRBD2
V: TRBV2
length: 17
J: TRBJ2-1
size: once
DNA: TGTGCCAGCAGGCGACTGCCTAGCGGGAGGGGAAGCAATGAGCAGTTCTTC
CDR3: CASRRLPSGRGSNEQFF

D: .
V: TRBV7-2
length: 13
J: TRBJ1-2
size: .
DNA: TGTGCCAGCAGCCGAGACAGCTACTATGGCTACACCTTC
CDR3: CASSRDSYYGYTF

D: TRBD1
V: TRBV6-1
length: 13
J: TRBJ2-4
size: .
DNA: TGTGCCAGCAGTGACGGACAGGCCACCGGACAGTACTTC
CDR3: CASSDGQATGQYF

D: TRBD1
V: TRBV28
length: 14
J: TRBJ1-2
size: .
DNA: TGTGCCAGCAGTTTGGACAGGGGGGCCCGTGGCTACACCTTC
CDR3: CASSLDRGARGYTF

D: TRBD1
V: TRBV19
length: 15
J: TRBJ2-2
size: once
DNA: TGTGCCAGTAGGATACAGGGGGCGCGTACCGGGGAGCTGTTTTTT
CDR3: CASRIQGARTGELFF

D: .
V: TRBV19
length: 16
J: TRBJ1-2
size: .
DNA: TGTGCCAGTAGTATAGATGGGACTCTTGGCAGGGCCGGCTACACCTTC
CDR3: CASSIDGTLGRAGYTF

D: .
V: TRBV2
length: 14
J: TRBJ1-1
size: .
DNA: TGTGCCCTACCGGGGGGGGGCTTGAACACTGAAGCTTTCTTT
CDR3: CALPGGGLNTEAFF

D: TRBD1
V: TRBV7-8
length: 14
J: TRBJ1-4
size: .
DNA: TGTGCCAGCAGCCCTTGGACAGGGGACGAAAAACTGTTTTTT
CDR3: CASSPWTGDEKLFF

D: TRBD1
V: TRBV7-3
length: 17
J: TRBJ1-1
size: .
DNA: TGTGCCAGCAGCGCCAAGAGACAGGGTCGGGGGAACACTGAAGCTTTCTTT
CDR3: CASSAKRQGRGNTEAFF

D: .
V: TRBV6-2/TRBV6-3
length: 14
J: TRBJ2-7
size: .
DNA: TGTGCCAGCAGTCTCCCGGTTCCTACCTACGAGCAGTACTTC
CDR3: CASSLPVPTYEQYF

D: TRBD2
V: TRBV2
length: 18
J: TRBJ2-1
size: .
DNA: TGTGCCAGCACCCTACCCGGGACTAGCGGGAGGGGGGACAATGAGCAGTTCTTC
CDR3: CASTLPGTSGRGDNEQFF

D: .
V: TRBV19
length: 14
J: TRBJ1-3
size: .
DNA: TGTGCCAGTACCGTGGCTCCCTCTGGAAACACCATATATTTT
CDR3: CASTVAPSGNTIYF

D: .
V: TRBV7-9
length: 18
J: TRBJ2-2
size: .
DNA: TGTGCCAGCAGCTTTGGTGCCTACCCTGGGCCGAACACCGGGGAGCTGTTTTTT
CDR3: CASSFGAYPGPNTGELFF

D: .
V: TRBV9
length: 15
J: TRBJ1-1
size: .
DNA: TGTGCCAGCAGCGTAGCTCCGGCAGGGAGGACTGAAGCTTTCTTT
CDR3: CASSVAPAGRTEAFF

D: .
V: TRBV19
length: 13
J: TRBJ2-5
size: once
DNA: TGTGCCAGTAGTTTCACATTCCAAGAGACCCAGTACTTC
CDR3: CASSFTFQETQYF

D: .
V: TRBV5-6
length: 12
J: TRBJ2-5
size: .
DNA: TGTGCCAGCAGCTTGGATCCGGGGACCCAGTACTTC
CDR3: CASSLDPGTQYF

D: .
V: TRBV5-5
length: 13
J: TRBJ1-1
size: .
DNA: TGTGCCAGCAGCCCCTTCCGAGAGACTGAAGCTTTCTTT
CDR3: CASSPFRETEAFF

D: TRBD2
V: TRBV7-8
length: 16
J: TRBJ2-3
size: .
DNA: TGTGCCAGCAGCCCCTGGACTAGCGGACTGACGGATACGCAGTATTTT
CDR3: CASSPWTSGLTDTQYF

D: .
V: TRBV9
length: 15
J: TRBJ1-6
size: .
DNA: TGTGCCAGCGGTCAGCTCAGTGAGGTGTATTCACCCCTCCACTTT
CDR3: CASGQLSEVYSPLHF

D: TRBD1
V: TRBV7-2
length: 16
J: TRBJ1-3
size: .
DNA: TGTGCCAGCAGCATTGGGACAGGGTATACCGGAAACACCATATATTTT
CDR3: CASSIGTGYTGNTIYF

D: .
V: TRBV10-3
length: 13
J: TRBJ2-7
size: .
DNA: TGTGCCATCAGTGTCGCAGGCTCCTACGAGCAGTACTTC
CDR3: CAISVAGSYEQYF

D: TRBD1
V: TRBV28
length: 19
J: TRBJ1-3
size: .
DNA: TGTGCCAGCAGTTCTCCTTTACGGCGACAGGGGGCGCGGGGAAACACCATATATTTT
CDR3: CASSSPLRRQGARGNTIYF

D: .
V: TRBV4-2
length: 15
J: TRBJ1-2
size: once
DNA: TGTGCCAGCAGCCAAGTTAGATCTCAGGCAGGGGGCTACACCTTC
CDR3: CASSQVRSQAGGYTF

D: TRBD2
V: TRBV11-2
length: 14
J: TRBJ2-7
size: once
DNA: TGTGCCAGCAGCTTATCGGGGGGGCCGGGGGAGCAGTACTTC
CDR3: CASSLSGGPGEQYF

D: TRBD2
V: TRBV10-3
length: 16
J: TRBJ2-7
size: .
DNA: TGTGCCATCAGTGAGTCTCTAACAGGCGGGAGAACCGAGCAGTACTTC
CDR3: CAISESLTGGRTEQYF

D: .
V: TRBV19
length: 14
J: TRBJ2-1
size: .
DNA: TGTGCCAGTAGTTTTCAGACAGGTCGTGGTGAGCAGTTCTTC
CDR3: CASSFQTGRGEQFF

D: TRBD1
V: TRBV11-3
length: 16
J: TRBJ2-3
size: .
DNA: TGTGCCAGCAGCCTACGCCCGGACAGGGGCACAGATACGCAGTATTTT
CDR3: CASSLRPDRGTDTQYF

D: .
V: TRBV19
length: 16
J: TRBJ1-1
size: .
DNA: TGTGCCAGTAGTATAGAGGGGGGGGCAGGGAGGACTGAAGCTTTCTTT
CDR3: CASSIEGGAGRTEAFF

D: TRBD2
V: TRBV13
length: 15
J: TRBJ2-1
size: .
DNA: TGTGCCAGCAGCTTTGCCCAGCGGGGGGGCAATGAGCAGTTCTTC
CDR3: CASSFAQRGGNEQFF

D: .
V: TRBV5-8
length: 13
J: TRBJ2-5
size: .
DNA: TGTGCCAGCAGCTTTACGCGGCGAGAGACCCAGTACTTC
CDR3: CASSFTRRETQYF

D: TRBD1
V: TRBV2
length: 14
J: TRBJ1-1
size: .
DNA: TGTGCCAGCAGCCCGGACAGGGGGCGCACTGAAGCTTTCTTT
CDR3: CASSPDRGRTEAFF

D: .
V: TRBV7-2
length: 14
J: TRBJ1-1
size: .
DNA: TGTGCCAGCAGCCCCAACTCGATGAACACTGAAGCTTTCTTT
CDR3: CASSPNSMNTEAFF

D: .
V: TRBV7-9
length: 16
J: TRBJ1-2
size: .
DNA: TGTGCCAGCAGCGGGCCGGGACAAGAAGCTAACTATGGCTACACCTTC
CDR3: CASSGPGQEANYGYTF

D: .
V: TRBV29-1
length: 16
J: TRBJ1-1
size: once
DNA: TGCAGCGCCCACCGACCAGGAGGACAGCCAGACACTGAAGCTTTCTTT
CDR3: CSAHRPGGQPDTEAFF

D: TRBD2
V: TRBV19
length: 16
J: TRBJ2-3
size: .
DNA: TGTGCCAGTAGTATAGACTGGCGGGAGCATATAGATACGCAGTATTTT
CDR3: CASSIDWREHIDTQYF

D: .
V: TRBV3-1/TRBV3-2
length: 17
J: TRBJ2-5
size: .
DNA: TGTGCCAGCAGCCAAGGGAGGAGTAGCGGAGGCCAAGAGACCCAGTACTTC
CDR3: CASSQGRSSGGQETQYF

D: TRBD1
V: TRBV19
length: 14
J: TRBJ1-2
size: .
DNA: TGTGCCAGTAGTACGGACAGGCCTAACTATGGCTACACCTTC
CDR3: CASSTDRPNYGYTF

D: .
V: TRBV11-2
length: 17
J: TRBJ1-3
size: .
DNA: TGTGCCAGCAGCCATGGGGCAGGTCAGCCCTCTGGAAACACCATATATTTT
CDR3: CASSHGAGQPSGNTIYF

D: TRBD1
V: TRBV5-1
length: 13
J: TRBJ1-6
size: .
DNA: TGCGCCAGCAGCTTCACAGGGGGTTCACCCCTCCACTTT
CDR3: CASSFTGGSPLHF

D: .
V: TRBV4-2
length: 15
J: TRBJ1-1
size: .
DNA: TGTGCCAGCAGCCGAAGCGCAGTCGGCGACACTGAAGCTTTCTTT
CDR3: CASSRSAVGDTEAFF

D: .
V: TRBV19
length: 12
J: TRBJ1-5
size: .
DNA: TGTGCCAGTAGCCAACACAATCAGCCCCAGCATTTT
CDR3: CASSQHNQPQHF

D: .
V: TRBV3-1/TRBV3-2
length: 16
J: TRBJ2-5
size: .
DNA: TGTGCCAGCAGCCAAGGGGGGCCGGGGCCGTCAGAGACCCAGTACTTC
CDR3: CASSQGGPGPSETQYF